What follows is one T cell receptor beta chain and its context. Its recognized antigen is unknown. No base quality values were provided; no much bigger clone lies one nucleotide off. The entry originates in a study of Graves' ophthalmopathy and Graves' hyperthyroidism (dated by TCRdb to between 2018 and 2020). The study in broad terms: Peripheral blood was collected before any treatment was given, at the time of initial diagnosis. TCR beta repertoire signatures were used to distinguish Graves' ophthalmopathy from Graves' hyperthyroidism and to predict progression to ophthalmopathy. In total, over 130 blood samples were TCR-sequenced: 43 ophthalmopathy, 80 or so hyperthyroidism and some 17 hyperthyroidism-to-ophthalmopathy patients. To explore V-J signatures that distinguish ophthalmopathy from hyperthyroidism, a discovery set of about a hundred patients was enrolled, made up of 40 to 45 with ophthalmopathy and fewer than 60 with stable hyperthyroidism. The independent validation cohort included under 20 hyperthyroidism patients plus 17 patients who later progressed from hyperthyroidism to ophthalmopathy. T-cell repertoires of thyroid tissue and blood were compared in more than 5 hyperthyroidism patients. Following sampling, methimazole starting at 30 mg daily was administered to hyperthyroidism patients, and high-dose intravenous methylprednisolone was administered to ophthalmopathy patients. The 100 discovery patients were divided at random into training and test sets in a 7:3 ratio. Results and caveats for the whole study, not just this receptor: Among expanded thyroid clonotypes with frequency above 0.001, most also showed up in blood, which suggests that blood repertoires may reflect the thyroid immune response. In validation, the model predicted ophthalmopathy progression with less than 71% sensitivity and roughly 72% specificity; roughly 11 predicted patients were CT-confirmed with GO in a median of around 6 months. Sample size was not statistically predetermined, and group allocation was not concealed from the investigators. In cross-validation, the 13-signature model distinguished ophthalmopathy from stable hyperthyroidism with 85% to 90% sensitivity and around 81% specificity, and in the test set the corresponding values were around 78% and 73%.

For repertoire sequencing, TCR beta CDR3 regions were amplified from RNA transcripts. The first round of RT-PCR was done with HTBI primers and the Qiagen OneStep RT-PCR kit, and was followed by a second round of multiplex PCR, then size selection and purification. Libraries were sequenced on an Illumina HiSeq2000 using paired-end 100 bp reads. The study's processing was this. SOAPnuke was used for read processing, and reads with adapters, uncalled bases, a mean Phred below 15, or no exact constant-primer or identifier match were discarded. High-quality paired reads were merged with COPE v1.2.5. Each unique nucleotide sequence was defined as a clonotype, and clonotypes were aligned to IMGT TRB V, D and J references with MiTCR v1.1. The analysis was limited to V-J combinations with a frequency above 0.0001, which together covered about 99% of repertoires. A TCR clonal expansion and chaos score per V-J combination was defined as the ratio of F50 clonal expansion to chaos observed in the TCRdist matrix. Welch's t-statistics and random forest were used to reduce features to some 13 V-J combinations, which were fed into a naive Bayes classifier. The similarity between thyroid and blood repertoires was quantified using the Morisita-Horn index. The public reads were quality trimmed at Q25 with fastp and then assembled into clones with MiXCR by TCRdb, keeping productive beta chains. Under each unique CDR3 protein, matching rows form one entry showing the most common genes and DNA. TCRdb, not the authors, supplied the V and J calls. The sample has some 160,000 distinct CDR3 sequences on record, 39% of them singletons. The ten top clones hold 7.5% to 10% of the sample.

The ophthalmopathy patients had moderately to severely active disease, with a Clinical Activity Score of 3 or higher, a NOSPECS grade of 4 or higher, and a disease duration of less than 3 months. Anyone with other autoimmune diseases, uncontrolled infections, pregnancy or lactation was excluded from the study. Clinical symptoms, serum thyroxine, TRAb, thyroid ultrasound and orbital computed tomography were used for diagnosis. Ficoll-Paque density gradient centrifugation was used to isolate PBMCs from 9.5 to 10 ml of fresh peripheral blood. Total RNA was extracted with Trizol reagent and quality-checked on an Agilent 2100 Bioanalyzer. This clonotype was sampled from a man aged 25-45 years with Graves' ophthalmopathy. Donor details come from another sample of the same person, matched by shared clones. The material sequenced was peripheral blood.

The sequence in DNA is TGTGCCAGCAGTCTGGGACAGCTCGACTACGAGCAGTACTTC. It translates as CASSLGQLDYEQYF. The sequence is built from TRBV12-3 or TRBV12-4 and TRBJ2-7, and TRBD1 aligns with 7 junction nucleotides. The CDR3 contains 14 residues, cysteine and phenylalanine counted. The CDR3 DNA has 42 bases and is translated from base 1. Trimming accounts for 5 bases at V and 3 bases at J, while the number of junction bases matched to no gene is 7.